The entry that follows covers one TCR beta chain sequence. The antigen remains unidentified. On average, the one heparinised blood draw given by each donor was about 116 mL. Staining for CD45RO/CCR7/CD25/CD127/CD95/CD27 allowed sorting of CD4+ naive, central memory, regulatory and stem cell-like memory cells. Sequenced material consisted of expressed TCRB transcripts (all of the isolated RNA was reverse transcribed). Here immunoSEQ multiplex PCR was the method, and the copy in TCRdb shows in-frame clones only, minus some. The repertoire holds 300,000 to 350,000 clones, with around an eighth as singletons. The data stem from a study of beta chain features in type 1 diabetes. Findings and caveats of the study: Shortening that was moderate but significant affected the TCRB CDR3s of Type 1 diabetes patients in all four CD4+ subsets.

The V gene's germline CDR1 is KGHSH and CDR2 LQKENI. The CDR3 covers 17 residues. Trimming took 5 bases from V and 2 from J, leaving 19 bases between them. The sequence was obtained from a young woman with type 1 diabetes. What was sequenced was naive CD4+ T cells from blood. This chain joins TRBV18 and TRBJ2-1; a possible D gene is TRBD1 (6 bases). Here the CDR3 DNA reads TGTGCCAGCTCAACGCGGTCAGGGGTGAGGGCCTACAATGAGCAGTTCTTC. This encodes CASSTRSGVRAYNEQFF.